The TCR beta chain described here comes from a study of blood T cell repertoires in COVID-19. In the study overall: Both acute and convalescent COVID-19 samples were obtained from the United States, Italy and Spain.

Shortly before study entry, within 2 weeks, exposed participants had met a COVID-19 case. The CDR3 runs to 15 residues. The V gene's germline CDR1 is SGHDT and CDR2 YYEEEE. Germline trimming cut 4 bases from V and 3 bases from J; bases unmatched to any gene: 8. In the authors' methods: Counts of nucleated cells, estimated from reference gene primer amplification, were obtained. Sequencing was performed with immunoSEQ multiplex PCR; in TCRdb, only in-frame clones are kept and a portion is missing. V, J and clone size derive from that table, while D and trimming were established from the DNA sequence. The sample lists around 150,000 clones, approximately 88% occurring once.

V and J are TRBV5-6 and TRBJ2-3; 7 bases line up with TRBD1. The TCR was taken from a man aged 70 or older who had been exposed to COVID-19. The sample comprised PBMCs or T cells enriched from blood (not recorded which). The CDR3, as DNA: TGTGCCAGCAGCCCCAGGGGGAGTAGGACAGATACGCAGTATTTT. Protein product: CASSPRGSRTDTQYF.